Listed below are T cell receptor beta chains from one sample, sequenced in a study of blood T cell repertoires in COVID-19. TCRdb keeps only in-frame clones here, not all; method: immunoSEQ multiplex PCR. The repertoire holds some 50,000 clones, 70% to 90% seen once, with 1.6% in the top ten. Sequencing was done on a sample of peripheral blood. The receptor set was obtained from a man aged 55-75 years with acute or convalescent COVID-19. Each CDR3 is given with its conserved first and last residue. D genes are given only for firm matches. A row's size may be missing; if present it is once, few, many or a size class.

- TRBJ2-1 TRBD1 TRBV6-6 TGTGCCAGCACCCCGTTCGCGGGACAGGGGTCTGAGCAGTTCTTC CASTPFAGQGSEQFF
- TRBJ2-7 TRBD2 TRBV19 TGTGCCAGTAGTATAATAGCGGGGCCGTCCTACGAGCAGTACTTC CASSIIAGPSYEQYF
once TRBJ1-1 - TRBV9 TGTGCCAGCAGCCCCCTTTTCGTTGGGGGGGTCACTGAAGCTTTCTTT CASSPLFVGGVTEAFF
few TRBJ2-7 - TRBV7-2 TGTGCCAGCAGCTTAGGGGCAGGGCTAGCCTACGAGCAGTACTTC CASSLGAGLAYEQYF
- TRBJ1-2 TRBD1 TRBV5-8 TGTGCCAGCAGCTCGGGGGCACAGGGGCGCGGCTACACCTTC CASSSGAQGRGYTF
- TRBJ2-5 TRBD1 TRBV2 TGTGCCAGCAGCCTCAGGGGGCATGAGACCCAGTACTTC CASSLRGHETQYF
- TRBJ1-5 - TRBV21-1 TGTGCCAGCAGGACCTACAGGGGGCAGGGTCAGCCCCAGCATTTT CASRTYRGQGQPQHF
- TRBJ1-2 - TRBV7-2 TGTGCCAGCAGCTTAGCCCCCAGCACGCGGAATGGCTACACCTTC CASSLAPSTRNGYTF
- TRBJ2-7 - TRBV5-8 TGTGCCAGCAGCTTGGAGGGGACATCGAGACACTTC CASSLEGTSRHF
- TRBJ2-1 - TRBV24-1 TGTGCCACCAGTCCGGGCTACAATGAGCAGTTCTTC CATSPGYNEQFF
- TRBJ1-3 - TRBV3-1/TRBV3-2 TGTGCCAGCAGCCACCGGGACACCTATCTCTCTGGAAACACCATATATTTT CASSHRDTYLSGNTIYF
few TRBJ2-1 TRBD2 TRBV4-2 TGTGCCAGCAGCCAAGGGACTAGCGGGGGGGCCCACAATGAGCAGTTCTTC CASSQGTSGGAHNEQFF